This T cell receptor (beta chain) appears in the sequencing data of a study of T-cell memory formation after mild COVID-19. At the level of the study: Among the donors, TCR clusters were largely specific to each donor. Broader study findings: The CD4+ clones that contracted clustered mainly within CM and EM, and the CD8+ clones concentrated in EMRA. The study detected some responding clones in pre-infection memory, suggesting cross-reactive memory joined.

Losses at the gene ends were 8 bases for V and 5 bases for J; bases not matched to a gene: 7. This CDR3 region has 13 residues. Constant-segment-primed 5'RACE gave TCR alpha and TCR beta cDNA libraries with sample barcodes and UMIs. TCRdb passed the 5' RACE reads through MiXCR, listing each CDR3 protein once. In the table there are roughly 42,000 distinct CDR3 sequences, 7.3% of which are singletons. Of note for this clonotype: Its antigen is unidentified.

This sequence joins TRBV23-1 and TRBJ2-5, with 8 bases matching TRBD1. TRBV23-1 qualifies as an ORF whose function is uncertain. The sequenced sample was PBMCs or a T cell subset sorted from them (not recorded which). The TCR was taken from a man younger than 30 who had mild COVID-19 (a few samples of this study predate the infection). Cell type and time point are not known. Here the CDR3 reads CASGYRGYETQYF. The CDR3 nucleotides read TGCGCCAGCGGCTACAGGGGGTATGAGACCCAGTACTTC.